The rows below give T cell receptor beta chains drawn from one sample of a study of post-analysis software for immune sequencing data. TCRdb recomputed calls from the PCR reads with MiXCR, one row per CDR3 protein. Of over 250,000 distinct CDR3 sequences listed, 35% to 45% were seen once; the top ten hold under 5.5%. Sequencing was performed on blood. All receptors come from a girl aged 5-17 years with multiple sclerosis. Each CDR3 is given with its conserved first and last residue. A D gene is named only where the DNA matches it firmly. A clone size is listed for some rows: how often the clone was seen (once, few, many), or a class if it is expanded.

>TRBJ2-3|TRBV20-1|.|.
CSARERMSTDTQYF
TGCAGTGCTAGGGAGCGGATGAGCACAGATACGCAGTATTTT
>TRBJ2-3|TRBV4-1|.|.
CASSQEGQPPDTQYF
TGCGCCAGCAGCCAAGAGGGGCAGCCCCCAGATACGCAGTATTTT
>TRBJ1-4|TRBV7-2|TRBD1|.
CASSQGQGNEKLFF
TGTGCCAGCAGCCAGGGACAGGGAAATGAAAAACTGTTTTTT
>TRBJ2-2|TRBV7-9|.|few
CASSSGRNTGELFF
TGTGCCAGCAGCTCAGGGCGGAACACCGGGGAGCTGTTTTTT
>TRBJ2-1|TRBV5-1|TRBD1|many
CASSLARGQGYNEQFF
TGCGCCAGCAGCTTGGCCCGAGGACAGGGGTACAATGAGCAGTTCTTC
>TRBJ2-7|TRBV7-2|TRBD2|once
CASSLGGGGAYEQYF
TGTGCCAGCAGCTTAGGAGGCGGGGGGGCCTACGAGCAGTACTTC
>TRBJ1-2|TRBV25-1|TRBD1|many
CASSELGQGGGYTF
TGTGCCAGCAGTGAGCTTGGACAGGGGGGTGGCTACACCTTC
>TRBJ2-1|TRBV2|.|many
CASLPLATNEQFF
TGTGCCAGCTTGCCTCTGGCCACCAATGAGCAGTTCTTC
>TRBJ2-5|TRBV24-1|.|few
CATRGPGAEQETQYF
TGTGCCACCAGGGGGCCCGGCGCTGAGCAAGAGACCCAGTACTTC
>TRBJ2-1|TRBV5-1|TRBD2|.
CASSQVPGLAEFF
TGCGCCAGCAGCCAGGTACCGGGACTAGCTGAGTTCTTC
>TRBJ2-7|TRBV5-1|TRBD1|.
CASSFRDRVTYEQYF
TGCGCCAGCAGCTTCCGGGACAGGGTGACCTACGAGCAGTACTTC
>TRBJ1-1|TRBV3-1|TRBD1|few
CASSQGGQGTEAFF
TGTGCCAGCAGCCAAGGGGGACAGGGAACTGAAGCTTTCTTT
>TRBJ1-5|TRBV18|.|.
CASSPSTGGNQPQHF
TGTGCCAGCTCACCATCCACAGGAGGCAATCAGCCCCAGCATTTT
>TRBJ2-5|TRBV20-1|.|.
CSARALGDETQYF
TGCAGTGCTAGAGCCCTAGGGGACGAGACCCAGTACTTC
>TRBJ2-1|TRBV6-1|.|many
CASSERTGGDEQFF
TGTGCCAGCAGTGAACGGACAGGCGGGGATGAGCAGTTCTTC
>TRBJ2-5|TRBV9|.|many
CASSVGQYQETQYF
TGTGCCAGCAGCGTAGGACAGTACCAAGAGACCCAGTACTTC
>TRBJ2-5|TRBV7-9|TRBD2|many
CASSSGLAGVETQYF
TGTGCCAGCAGCTCGGGACTAGCGGGAGTCGAGACCCAGTACTTC
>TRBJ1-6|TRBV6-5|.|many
CASSEGRLGGPLHF
TGTGCCAGCAGCGAGGGACGGCTAGGTGGGCCCCTCCACTTT
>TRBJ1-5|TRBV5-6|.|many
CASSVRRDQPQHF
TGTGCCAGCAGCGTGAGGCGAGATCAGCCCCAGCATTTT
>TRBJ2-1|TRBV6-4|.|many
CASSDSSGSFNEQFF
TGTGCCAGCAGTGACTCTAGCGGATCCTTCAATGAGCAGTTCTTC
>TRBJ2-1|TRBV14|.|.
CASSQEIKSQEQFF
TGTGCCAGCAGCCAAGAAATTAAAAGTCAAGAGCAGTTCTTC
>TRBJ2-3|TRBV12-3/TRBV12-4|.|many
CAGSQTRTDTQYF
TGTGCCGGCAGTCAAACGAGGACAGATACGCAGTATTTT
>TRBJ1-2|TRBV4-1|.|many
CASSQDPLYGYTF
TGCGCCAGCAGCCAAGATCCCCTCTATGGCTACACCTTC
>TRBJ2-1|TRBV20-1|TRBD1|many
CSATKGQALPYNEQFF
TGCAGTGCTACTAAAGGACAGGCTCTTCCCTACAATGAGCAGTTCTTC